Below are 31 T cell receptor beta chains sequenced from a single sample in a study of blood T cell repertoires in COVID-19. This table comes from immunoSEQ multiplex PCR, and its TCRdb copy is limited to in-frame clones, with some not included. Among approximately 100,000 clones listed, just under 85% were seen once. The sequenced material came from peripheral blood. The receptors originated from a woman aged 80 or older with active or convalescent COVID-19.

The rearrangement uses TRBV28 and TRBJ1-2; TRBD1 might be the D (5 bases). Trimming took off 5 bases at V and 4 bases at J, with 8 bases between the two ends. This CDR3 contains 12 residues. Germline V lookup: CDR1 MDHEN, CDR2 SYDVKM. The DNA of the CDR3 is TGTGCCAGCAGTAGACAGACCTATGGCTACACCTTC. Translated, it gives CASSRQTYGYTF.

The J gene is TRBJ2-2, the V gene TRBV7-3, with 9 bases lining up with TRBD2. J was trimmed by 0 bases and V by 2 bases; bases with no gene match: 4. This CDR3 is 17 amino acids long. The germline CDR1 and CDR2 sequences are SGHTA and FQGTGA. CDR3 amino acids: CASSLVAGGTNTGELFF. The CDR3 coding sequence is TGTGCCAGCAGCTTAGTTGCGGGAGGGACGAACACCGGGGAGCTGTTTTTT.

This rearrangement joins TRBV7-9 to TRBJ2-7, with TRBD1 matching 8 bases. J lost 3 bases, V lost 3 bases, and 7 bases had no gene match. Germline loops: CDR1 SEHNR, CDR2 FQNEAQ (reference sequence). The CDR3 loop spans 15 amino acids. The CDR3 DNA follows: TGTGCCAGCAGCTTGGACAGGGTGGGGGGCTACGAGCAGTACTTC. Translating it yields CASSLDRVGGYEQYF. Variable domain in full (rest from reference TRBV7-9 and TRBJ2-7): DTGVSQNPRHKITKRGQNVTFRCDPISEHNRLYWYRQTLGQGPEFLTYFQNEAQLEKSRLLSDRFSAERPKGSFSTLEIQRTEQGDSAMYLCASSLDRVGGYEQYFGPGTRLTVT.

The genes are TRBV6-6 and TRBJ1-1, with D maybe TRBD1 (6 bases). The CDR3 runs to 13 residues. Germline CDR1 reads MNHNY; CDR2 reads SVGAGI (reference sequence). Trimming shortened V by 6 bases and J by 5 bases, and 13 bases separated the two germline ends. CDR3 protein: CASSPGGHTEAFF. CDR3 bases: TGTGCCAGCAGCCCGGGGGGCCATACTGAAGCTTTCTTT.

The CDR3 protein is CASSQDRSGGGEQFF. CDR3 nucleotides: TGTGCCAGCAGCCAAGATCGGAGCGGGGGAGGTGAGCAGTTCTTC. V and J are TRBV4-2 and TRBJ2-1; 8 positions agree with TRBD2. The CDR3 has 15 residues. J gave up 9 bases and V 0 bases, and 7 bases lay outside the gene matches. CDR1 is LGHNA, CDR2 YNFKEQ, per germline.

The gene calls are TRBV29-1 and TRBJ1-3; no clear D gene. The germline V gene encodes CDR1 SQVTM and CDR2 ANQGSEA. The CDR3 runs to 13 residues. V lost 7 bases and J 0 bases, leaving 10 bases between the germline ends. The CDR3 region is CSAQDFSGNTIYF. For the CDR3, the DNA is TGCAGCGCCCAGGATTTCTCTGGAAACACCATATATTTT.

The chain joins TRBV24-1 to TRBJ1-3, with a weak D call TRBD1 (5 bases). The germline V and J ends were trimmed by 3 bases and 0 bases, with 11 bases remaining between them. There are 16 residues in the CDR3. In germline, CDR1 is KGHDR, CDR2 SFDVKD. This CDR3 reads CATSDPAGSSGNTIYF. CDR3 in DNA: TGTGCCACCAGTGATCCCGCAGGGTCCTCTGGAAACACCATATATTTT.

This chain links TRBV7-9 with TRBJ1-5, with D perhaps TRBD1 (6 bases). The CDR3 extends over 14 amino acids. V gave up 6 bases and J gave up 7 bases, with 16 bases separating them. The germline V gene has CDR1 SEHNR and CDR2 FQNEAQ (reference sequence). CDR3 nucleotides: TGTGCCAGCAGTACCACAGGGTTAGGACAGCCCCAGCATTTT. Translation: CASSTTGLGQPQHF.

V usage is TRBV27 and J usage is TRBJ1-5, with D perhaps matching TRBD1 (6 bases). Germline values: CDR1 MNHEY, CDR2 SMNVEV (reference sequence). The V and J ends lost 5 bases and 9 bases respectively, with 14 bases between them. The CDR3 loop spans 13 amino acids. Here the CDR3 DNA reads TGTGCCAGCAGTCCCACAGGGTTTCGGCCCCAGCATTTT. Its translation: CASSPTGFRPQHF.

In its sample, this clone was seen once. The J gene is TRBJ2-1, the V gene TRBV3-1 (or the pseudogene TRBV3-2); TRBD1 agrees at 8 bases. Germline V CDR1 and CDR2: LGHDT, YNNKEL (reference sequence). This CDR3 is built from 13 residues. Unmatched junction bases numbered 5, after V lost 3 bases and J lost 10 bases. CDR3 sequence: CASSHGQGREQFF. The CDR3 bases are TGTGCCAGCAGCCATGGACAGGGCCGGGAGCAGTTCTTC.

The chain combines TRBV28 with TRBJ2-3, with 7 bases identical to TRBD1. V was pared by 6 bases and J by 3 bases, with 9 bases of the junction left unmatched. The CDR3 has 15 amino acids. Germline assignment: CDR1 MDHEN and CDR2 SYDVKM. Here the CDR3 reads CASRYTGEVTDTQYF. CDR3 sequence (DNA): TGTGCCAGCAGATACACAGGGGAAGTAACAGATACGCAGTATTTT. Drawing the rest from reference TRBV28 and TRBJ2-3, the complete variable domain is DVKVTQSSRYLVKRTGEKVFLECVQDMDHENMFWYRQDPGLGLRLIYFSYDVKMKEKGDIPEGYSVSREKKERFSLILESASTNQTSMYLCASRYTGEVTDTQYFGPGTRLTVL.

The genes are TRBV5-1 and TRBJ1-5, with 8 positions matching TRBD1. CDR3 length: 15 residues. V trimming: 1 base; J trimming: 5 bases; junction bases outside the gene matches: 5. Germline CDR1 reads SGHRS; CDR2 reads YFSETQ. This chain's CDR3 is CASSLTGGRDQPQHF. CDR3 coding DNA: TGCGCCAGCAGCTTGACAGGGGGAAGGGATCAGCCCCAGCATTTT.

The chain joins TRBV11-2 to TRBJ1-3; D gene ambiguous. Per the germline V gene, CDR1 is SGHAT and CDR2 is FQNNGV. This CDR3 contains 13 residues. V lost 5 bases and J 4 bases, leaving 9 bases between the germline ends. CDR3 coding DNA: TGTGCCAGCAGCGAAGAGGTGGGAAACACCATATATTTT. Its protein is CASSEEVGNTIYF.

CDR3: CASSRAGTGGANTEAFF. The CDR3 nucleotides are TGTGCCAGCAGCCGCGCCGGGACAGGGGGTGCTAACACTGAAGCTTTCTTT. V and J are TRBV4-2 and TRBJ1-1; 11 bases map to TRBD1. V lost 4 bases, J lost 2 bases, and 9 bases stayed unmatched. Germline CDR1 reads LGHNA; CDR2 reads YNFKEQ. The CDR3 runs 17 residues.

The rearrangement links TRBV28 to TRBJ2-4, with 10 bases that match TRBD2. CDR3 length: 15 residues. The V segment lost 8 bases and the J segment 9 bases; nucleotides outside the gene matches: 13. The V gene's germline CDR1 is MDHEN and CDR2 SYDVKM. CDR3 residues: CASERPSGSSGIQYF. The CDR3 DNA reads as TGTGCCAGCGAGCGTCCTAGCGGGAGTTCTGGCATTCAGTACTTC.

About this clone: The sample holds other DNA sequences that translate to the same CDR3. This chain joins TRBV18 and TRBJ2-7; TRBD1 is a possible D gene (5 bases). CDR3 length: 14 residues. CDR1 KGHSH and CDR2 LQKENI come from the germline V gene. Trimming removed 2 bases from V and 2 bases from J, with 10 bases in between. The CDR3 loop reads CASSPTGSTYEQYF. In DNA form, the CDR3 reads TGTGCCAGCTCACCAACAGGCTCAACCTACGAGCAGTACTTC.

This chain joins TRBV18 and TRBJ1-3, with D unclear. Trimming pared 3 bases from V and 0 bases from J, leaving 6 bases between. This CDR3 has 14 amino acids. From germline, CDR1 is KGHSH and CDR2 LQKENI. The CDR3 DNA reads as TGTGCCAGCTCACCCGATAGCTCTGGAAACACCATATATTTT. It is translated as CASSPDSSGNTIYF.

This chain links TRBV24-1 with TRBJ1-2; 7 nucleotides agree with TRBD1. V lost 3 bases, J lost 6 bases, and 6 bases stayed unmatched. Germline CDR1 reads KGHDR; CDR2 reads SFDVKD. The length of the CDR3 is 14 residues. This CDR3 is CATSDPIDRDGYTF. DNA of the CDR3: TGTGCCACCAGTGATCCGATTGACAGGGATGGCTACACCTTC.

The chain couples TRBV4-1 to TRBJ1-1; 7 positions agree with TRBD1. CDR3 length: 14 residues. Germline assignment: CDR1 MGHRA and CDR2 YSYEKL. Trimming took 4 bases from V and 1 from J; bases not matched to a gene: 3. CDR3 DNA: TGCGCCAGCAGCCGGACAGGCCAGAACACTGAAGCTTTCTTT. It specifies CASSRTGQNTEAFF.

The CDR3 here is CASSLRGGLISSGNTIYF. The CDR3 DNA reads as TGTGCCAGCAGCCTAAGAGGGGGCCTCATAAGCTCTGGAAACACCATATATTTT. V usage is TRBV7-9 and J usage is TRBJ1-3; 7 bases align to TRBD1. This CDR3 has 18 amino acids. Trimming cost V 5 bases and J 0 bases; bases outside gene matches: 13. Germline V CDR1 and CDR2: SEHNR, FQNEAQ (reference sequence).

CDR3 nucleotides: TGTGCCAGCTCTACAGGCTCTGGAAACACCATATATTTT. It codes for CASSTGSGNTIYF. V gene TRBV18 combines with J gene TRBJ1-3, with D perhaps TRBD1 (5 bases). Trimming removed 6 bases at V and 0 bases at J, with 6 bases between. Germline V CDR1 and CDR2: KGHSH, LQKENI. This CDR3 is built from 13 residues.

The CDR3 sequence is CATSSLAGPDKNIQYF. The CDR3 coding sequence is TGTGCCACCAGCAGCCTAGCGGGGCCGGACAAAAACATTCAGTACTTC. The rearrangement links TRBV15 to TRBJ2-4; TRBD2 matches at 9 bases. Germline assignment: CDR1 LNHNV and CDR2 YYDKDF (reference sequence). Trimming at V came to 3 bases and at J to 3 bases, leaving 6 bases not matched to a gene. The CDR3 spans 16 residues.

The J gene is TRBJ1-1, the V gene TRBV13; no reliable D call. CDR3 length: 12 residues. Trimming took off 2 bases at V and 6 bases at J, with 7 bases between the two ends. Germline CDR1 and CDR2: PRHDT and FYEKMQ (reference sequence). The CDR3 DNA follows: TGTGCCAGCAGCTTACTACAGTCTGAAGCTTTCTTT. This gives the protein CASSLLQSEAFF.

J is TRBJ2-5 and V is TRBV11-2, with D possibly TRBD2 on 5 matching bases. Germline CDR1 SGHAT, CDR2 FQNNGV. The V gene lost 6 bases and the J gene lost 2 bases, with 22 bases spanning the gap. The CDR3 spans 17 residues. The CDR3 nucleotides are TGTGCCAGCAGGGCCCCGGGTAGAGGGAGTATGCAAGAGACCCAGTACTTC. Encoded protein: CASRAPGRGSMQETQYF.

V and J are TRBV6-6 and TRBJ1-5, with 9 nucleotides matching TRBD1. Trimming cost V 7 bases and J 3 bases; bases outside gene matches: 7. The CDR3 consists of 15 residues. CDR1 and CDR2 (germline): MNHNY, SVGAGI (reference sequence). The CDR3 here is CASTKGTGNNQPQHF. The CDR3 DNA reads as TGTGCCAGCACCAAGGGGACAGGGAACAATCAGCCCCAGCATTTT.

Concerning this clone: An end of the junction differs from the germline gene, which may be a read error. Written as DNA, the CDR3 is TGTGCCAGCAGCGAAGGACAGGCAACCGTCCCCCTCCACTTT. Protein sequence: CASSEGQATVPLHF. The chain recombines TRBV6-1 with TRBJ1-6, with 7 bases identical to TRBD1. CDR3 length equals 14 residues. CDR1 and CDR2 from the germline V gene are MNHNS and SASEGT.

The chain links TRBV7-2 to TRBJ2-5, with 11 bases matching TRBD1. The CDR3 contains 16 residues. Losses at the gene ends were 5 bases for V and 6 bases for J; bases not matched to a gene: 11. CDR1 is SGHTA, CDR2 FQGNSA, per germline. The CDR3 bases are TGTGCCAGCAGCCCCAGGACAGGGGGCGATGGTCAGACCCAGTACTTC. Amino acids: CASSPRTGGDGQTQYF.

The rearrangement joins TRBV7-8 to TRBJ1-5; no firm D call. V was clipped by 5 bases and J by 6 bases, with 11 bases between them. Germline CDR1 and CDR2: SGHVS and FQNEAQ. The CDR3 consists of 13 residues. CDR3 coding DNA: TGTGCCAGCAGCGCCCGAGGAGGTCAGCCCCAGCATTTT. Translation: CASSARGGQPQHF.

The rearrangement joins TRBV29-1 to TRBJ1-1, with TRBD1 identical over 7 bases. The V segment lost 4 bases and the J segment 0 bases; nucleotides outside the gene matches: 2. In germline, CDR1 is SQVTM, CDR2 ANQGSEA. This CDR3 has 13 amino acids. CDR3 region: CSVARGLNTEAFF. The CDR3 DNA reads as TGCAGCGTTGCTAGGGGGCTGAACACTGAAGCTTTCTTT.

The V gene is TRBV10-3, the J gene TRBJ2-5; 11 bases are shared with TRBD2. The CDR3 covers 14 residues. CDR1 ENHRY and CDR2 SYGVKD come from the germline V gene. Losses at the gene ends were 5 bases for V and 2 bases for J; bases not matched to a gene: 1. DNA of the CDR3: TGTGCCATCAGTTTAGCGGGGGGGCAAGAGACCCAGTACTTC. The encoded protein is CAISLAGGQETQYF.

The chain has TRBV19 and TRBJ2-5, with D possibly being TRBD1 (6 bases). This CDR3 has 14 residues. V lost 5 bases and J 7 bases, leaving 17 bases between the germline ends. Germline V gives CDR1 LNHDA, CDR2 SQIVND (reference sequence). Here the CDR3 DNA reads TGTGCCAGTAGTGTTAACAGGGTTAAGGGGACCCAGTACTTC. It specifies CASSVNRVKGTQYF. The full variable domain, rest sourced from reference TRBV19 and TRBJ2-5, is DGGITQSPKYLFRKEGQNVTLSCEQNLNHDAMYWYRQDPGQGLRLIYYSQIVNDFQKGDIAEGYSVSREKKESFPLTVTSAQKNPTAFYLCASSVNRVKGTQYFGPGTRLLVL.